A single sample gave rise to the 22 T cell receptor beta chains below, sequenced in a study of blood T cell repertoires in COVID-19. Repertoires were generated with immunoSEQ multiplex PCR, while TCRdb's copy carries only in-frame clones and drops some. The table shows tens of thousands of clones, with 88% occurring only once. The sample taken for sequencing was peripheral blood. The receptors were gathered from a human donor in a cohort sampled during active COVID-19.

The V gene is TRBV4-2, the J gene TRBJ2-3; possible D gene TRBD1, 6 bases. V was pared by 5 bases and J by 3 bases, with 15 bases between. Germline CDR1 is LGHNA and CDR2 is YNFKEQ. CDR3 length equals 15 residues. Here the CDR3 DNA reads TGTGCCAGCAGCAATAGACAGGAACTTACAGATACGCAGTATTTT. It encodes CASSNRQELTDTQYF.

The genes are TRBV7-9 and TRBJ1-2; D remains unclear. Trimming cost V 0 bases and J 8 bases, with 16 bases left between them. Per germline, CDR1 SEHNR and CDR2 FQNEAQ (reference sequence). CDR3 length: 15 amino acids. As DNA, the CDR3 is TGTGCCAGCAGCTTAGCAGATGGACTTCCCGGAGGCTACACCTTC. Translating it yields CASSLADGLPGGYTF.

The chain carries TRBV25-1 and TRBJ1-1; D might be TRBD1 (5 bases). The CDR3 consists of 14 residues. The V end lost 6 bases, the J end lost 4 bases, and 15 bases lay between the germline ends. Germline V gene data show CDR1 as MGHDK and CDR2 as SYGVNS. The CDR3 loop reads CASSATDASTEAFF. CDR3 nucleotides: TGTGCCAGCAGCGCGACAGACGCCTCCACTGAAGCTTTCTTT.

This chain joins TRBV7-2 and TRBJ2-7, with D uncertain. The CDR3 sequence is 14 residues long. The V gene's germline CDR1 is SGHTA and CDR2 FQGNSA. V was clipped by 2 bases and J by 0 bases, with 8 bases between them. The CDR3 sequence: CASSLHSSSYEQYF. CDR3 bases: TGTGCCAGCAGCTTACACAGTAGCTCCTACGAGCAGTACTTC. Filled out from reference TRBV7-2 and TRBJ2-7, the complete variable domain reads GAGVSQSPSNKVTEKGKDVELRCDPISGHTALYWYRQSLGQGLEFLIYFQGNSAPDKSGLPSDRFSAERTGGSVSTLTIQRTQQEDSAVYLCASSLHSSSYEQYFGPGTRLTVT.

The rearrangement joins TRBV12-3 or TRBV12-4 to TRBJ2-3; D ambiguous. Trimming removed 2 bases from V and 6 bases from J, with 6 bases in between. The CDR3 is made up of 12 amino acids. The CDR3: CASSLPRDTQYF. In nucleotides, the CDR3 is TGTGCCAGCAGTTTACCCCGTGATACGCAGTATTTT.

The chain is built from TRBV7-9 and TRBJ1-1, with 7 bases lining up with TRBD1. J lost 3 bases, V lost 5 bases, and 15 bases had no gene match. The CDR3 consists of 17 residues. Germline CDR1 reads SEHNR; CDR2 reads FQNEAQ (reference sequence). The CDR3 DNA sequence: TGTGCCAGCAGCCCATCACAGGGGAGGCAGGGAGACACTGAAGCTTTCTTT. Translating gives CASSPSQGRQGDTEAFF.

This chain uses TRBV7-9 with TRBJ1-4, with D hard to call. CDR3 length: 15 residues. Between the trimmed V and J ends, which lost 1 base and 2 bases, there was a span of 8 bases. Per germline, CDR1 SEHNR and CDR2 FQNEAQ (reference sequence). DNA of the CDR3: TGTGCCAGCAGCTTAGGGGTCAGGACTAATGAAAAACTGTTTTTT. This encodes CASSLGVRTNEKLFF.

Notes on this clone: Other DNA sequences in the same sample also yield this CDR3. V usage is TRBV12-3 or TRBV12-4 and J usage is TRBJ1-1; the D gene is possibly TRBD1 (5 bases). This CDR3 has 12 amino acids. The V and J ends lost 4 bases and 5 bases respectively, with 8 bases between them. This CDR3 is CASSSGGTEAFF. The DNA of the CDR3 is TGTGCCAGCAGTTCCGGGGGTACTGAAGCTTTCTTT.

The count of this clone is one. This chain joins TRBV11-3 and TRBJ2-5, with TRBD2 matching 10 bases. The ends lost 2 bases at V and 5 bases at J; junction bases unmatched: 5. In germline, CDR1 is SGHNT, CDR2 YENEEA. This CDR3 contains 15 residues. The CDR3 DNA is TGTGCCAGCAGCTTATCGGGACTAGCGTACGAGACCCAGTACTTC. It is translated as CASSLSGLAYETQYF.

The rearrangement joins TRBV21-1 to TRBJ1-6. TRBV21-1 is labeled a pseudogene. The CDR3 has 13 amino acids. CDR3 coding DNA: TGTGCCAGGCTCCGGGAATTTGGGTCACCCCTCCACTTT. As protein: CARLREFGSPLHF.

The rearrangement joins TRBV18 to TRBJ2-1; TRBD2 aligns across 16 bases. The ends lost 2 bases at V and 4 bases at J; junction bases unmatched: 17. The CDR3 is 22 residues long. Germline V gene data show CDR1 as KGHSH and CDR2 as LQKENI. The CDR3 protein is CASSPRQHTGTSGRAGYNEQFF. Here the CDR3 DNA reads TGTGCCAGCTCACCAAGGCAGCACACCGGGACTAGCGGGAGGGCCGGTTACAATGAGCAGTTCTTC.

This clone was counted a single time. The CDR3 here is CASSPEELVYGYTF. The CDR3 DNA reads TGTGCCAGCTCACCGGAGGAGCTGGTCTATGGCTACACCTTC. The chain joins TRBV18 to TRBJ1-2; no clear D. Germline assignment: CDR1 KGHSH and CDR2 LQKENI. V was clipped by 3 bases and J by 4 bases, with 12 bases between them. The length of the CDR3 is 14 residues.

This clone was detected once. The chain employs TRBV7-6 and TRBJ2-1; 7 bases align to TRBD2. The V and J ends lost 5 bases and 10 bases, in that order; junction bases with no gene match: 11. Germline V gene lookup returns CDR1 SGHVS and CDR2 FNYEAQ. This CDR3 has 14 amino acids. The CDR3 here is CASSRAGVWGEQFF. In DNA, the CDR3 is TGTGCCAGCAGCCGTGCGGGAGTTTGGGGCGAGCAGTTCTTC.

This chain connects TRBV6-6 to TRBJ1-1; 9 bases align to TRBD1. Germline CDR1 and CDR2: MNHNY and SVGAGI (reference sequence). CDR3 size: 15 residues. Trimming took 5 bases from V and 4 from J; bases not matched to a gene: 8. The CDR3 protein is CASSLQGAHVTEAFF. The CDR3 DNA is TGTGCCAGCAGTCTACAGGGGGCGCATGTCACTGAAGCTTTCTTT.

V is TRBV7-2 and J is TRBJ2-7; D is ambiguous. The CDR3 length is 13 residues. Germline CDR1 reads SGHTA; CDR2 reads FQGNSA. V was clipped by 2 bases and J by 0 bases, with 5 bases between them. This CDR3 reads CASSLTSSYEQYF. The CDR3 region has the DNA TGTGCCAGCAGCTTAACAAGCTCCTACGAGCAGTACTTC.

The chain employs TRBV27 and TRBJ2-6; no definite D call. The CDR3 has 16 amino acids. CDR1 and CDR2 (germline): MNHEY, SMNVEV (reference sequence). Trimming removed 0 bases from V and 0 bases from J, with 6 bases in between. CDR3 DNA: TGTGCCAGCAGTTTATCAATCCGCTCTGGGGCCAACGTCCTGACTTTC. Its translation: CASSLSIRSGANVLTF.

This chain uses TRBV5-1 with TRBJ1-4, with D maybe TRBD1 (6 bases). The CDR3 is made up of 14 amino acids. From germline, CDR1 is SGHRS and CDR2 YFSETQ. Trimming took 4 bases from V and 5 from J, leaving 12 bases between them. CDR3 residues: CASSLGGANEKLFF. The CDR3 region has the DNA TGCGCCAGCAGCCTAGGGGGGGCCAATGAAAAACTGTTTTTT.

The V call is TRBV3-1 (or the pseudogene TRBV3-2), the J call TRBJ2-7; D is undetermined. The CDR3 loop spans 13 amino acids. The V and J ends lost 1 base and 1 base respectively, with 5 bases between them. Germline CDR1 LGHDT, CDR2 YNNKEL (reference sequence). DNA of the CDR3: TGTGCCAGCAGCCAAGCACAGTCCTACGAGCAGTACTTC. Residues: CASSQAQSYEQYF.

The chain links TRBV5-1 to TRBJ2-1, with D uncertain. The germline gives CDR1 SGHRS, CDR2 YFSETQ. CDR3 length equals 19 residues. V lost 0 bases and J 0 bases, leaving 19 bases between the germline ends. This chain's CDR3 is CASSLAANRWASSYNEQFF. CDR3 coding DNA: TGCGCCAGCAGCTTGGCCGCAAACCGGTGGGCGAGCTCCTACAATGAGCAGTTCTTC.

This clone was recorded only once. The chain recombines TRBV5-1 with TRBJ2-3; D uncertain. The CDR3 spans 15 residues. Trimming took 0 bases from V and 2 from J, leaving 10 bases between them. Germline V gene data show CDR1 as SGHRS and CDR2 as YFSETQ. Here the CDR3 DNA reads TGCGCCAGCAGCTTGGCCTCCGGAGTCACAGATACGCAGTATTTT. Its translation: CASSLASGVTDTQYF.

The V gene is TRBV6-1, the J gene TRBJ1-1; 10 bases are shared with TRBD1. V gave up 0 bases and J gave up 4 bases; unmatched junction bases: 5. The CDR3 contains 16 residues. Germline values: CDR1 MNHNS, CDR2 SASEGT. The CDR3 nucleotides are TGTGCCAGCAGTGAAGCAGTGGGACAGGGGAGCACTGAAGCTTTCTTT. It translates to CASSEAVGQGSTEAFF.

The rearrangement uses TRBV5-5 and TRBJ1-2; a possible D gene is TRBD1 (6 bases). Trimming cost V 0 bases and J 7 bases, with 7 bases left between them. Looked up from germline, CDR1 is SGHKS and CDR2 is YYEKEE (reference sequence). The CDR3 is 12 amino acids. CDR3: CASSLEGGGYTF. CDR3 in DNA: TGTGCCAGCAGCTTGGAAGGGGGTGGCTACACCTTC.